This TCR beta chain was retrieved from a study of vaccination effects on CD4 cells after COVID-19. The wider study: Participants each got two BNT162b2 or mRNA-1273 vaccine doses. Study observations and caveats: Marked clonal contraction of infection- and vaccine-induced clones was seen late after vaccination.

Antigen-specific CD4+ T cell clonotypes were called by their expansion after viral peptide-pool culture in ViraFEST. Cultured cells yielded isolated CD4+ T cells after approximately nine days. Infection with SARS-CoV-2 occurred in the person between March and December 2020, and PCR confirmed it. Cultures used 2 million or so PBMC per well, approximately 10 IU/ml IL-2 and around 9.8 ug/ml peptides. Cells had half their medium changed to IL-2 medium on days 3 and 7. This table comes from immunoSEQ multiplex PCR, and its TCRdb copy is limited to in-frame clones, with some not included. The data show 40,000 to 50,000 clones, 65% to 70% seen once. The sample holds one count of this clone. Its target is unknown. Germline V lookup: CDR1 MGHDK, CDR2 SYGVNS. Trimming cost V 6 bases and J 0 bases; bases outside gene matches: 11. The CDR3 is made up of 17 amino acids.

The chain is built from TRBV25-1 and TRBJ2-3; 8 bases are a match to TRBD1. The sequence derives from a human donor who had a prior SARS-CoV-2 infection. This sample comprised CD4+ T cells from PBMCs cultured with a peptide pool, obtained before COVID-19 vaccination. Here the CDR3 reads CASRPAPGTGSTDTQYF. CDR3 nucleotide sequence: TGTGCCAGCAGACCAGCTCCCGGGACAGGAAGCACAGATACGCAGTATTTT.